This TCR beta chain was identified during a study of CD4 and CD8 cells across lung adenocarcinoma regions. Donors had localized lung adenocarcinoma, a non-small cell lung cancer. For this clonotype: With a much larger clone just one base away, this may be a read error.

TCRdb ran MiXCR on the PCR reads and lists one entry per CDR3 protein. The data show approximately 14,000 distinct CDR3 sequences, approximately 43% seen once. The source is a male donor with lung adenocarcinoma. The CD4 and CD8 labels of this study may be unreliable. The sequencing input was CD4+ T cells from the center of a lung tumor.

This chain's CDR3 is CASSSSRRDHEQFF. The CDR3 region has the DNA TGTGCCAGCAGTTCATCGCGGCGGGATCACGAGCAGTTCTTC. This chain joins TRBV6-5 and TRBJ2-1, with D maybe TRBD2 (6 bases). Germline values: CDR1 MNHEY, CDR2 SVGAGI. Between the trimmed V and J ends, which lost 4 bases and 10 bases, there was a span of 17 bases. The CDR3 loop spans 14 amino acids.